These 5 T cell receptor beta chains came from one sample sequenced in a study of T-cell memory formation after mild COVID-19. TCRdb ran MiXCR on the 5' RACE reads and lists one entry per CDR3 protein. This table has 150,000 to 200,000 distinct CDR3 sequences, about 14% appearing once. The sequenced material came from PBMCs or a T cell subset sorted from them (not recorded which). These receptors all stem from an adult woman who had mild COVID-19 (a few samples of this study predate the infection). Cell type and time point are not known.

This clonotype was counted a few times. The chain uses TRBV5-1 and TRBJ2-3, with a tentative D call TRBD2 (6 bases). Deletions cut 4 bases from V and 1 base from J, with 19 bases between. CDR1 is SGHRS, CDR2 YFSETQ, per germline. The CDR3 loop spans 17 amino acids. The CDR3: CASSPVPGARGTDTQYF. The CDR3 DNA reads as TGCGCCAGCAGCCCGGTACCGGGAGCCCGGGGCACAGATACGCAGTATTTT.

V is TRBV3-1 and J is TRBJ1-6, with 7 positions matching TRBD1. This CDR3 is 15 amino acids long. After removal of 4 bases from V and 7 bases from J, the junction contained 7 bases not matched to a gene. Germline CDR1 reads LGHDT; CDR2 reads YNNKEL (reference sequence). This CDR3 reads CASSPLTGSNSPLHF. In DNA form, the CDR3 reads TGTGCCAGCAGCCCCCTGACAGGGAGCAATTCACCCCTCCACTTT.

The table lists this clonotype with a few counts. The chain recombines TRBV3-1 with TRBJ1-5; no clear D. The CDR3 extends over 14 amino acids. V gave up 1 base and J gave up 7 bases, with 11 bases separating them. CDR1 LGHDT and CDR2 YNNKEL come from the germline V gene (reference sequence). CDR3 in amino acids: CASSQANSLQPQHF. CDR3 coding DNA: TGTGCCAGCAGCCAAGCAAACAGTCTCCAGCCCCAGCATTTT.

This clonotype was seen only once. The V and J genes are TRBV7-9 and TRBJ1-6; no clear D. Trimming left V 1 base short and J 9 bases short, with 22 bases between. Germline loops: CDR1 SEHNR, CDR2 FQNEAQ (reference sequence). The CDR3 sequence is 18 residues long. CDR3 amino acids: CASSLVAVPGWTRSPLHF. CDR3 in DNA: TGTGCCAGCAGCTTAGTCGCGGTACCAGGATGGACCCGTTCACCCCTCCACTTT.

The chain is built from TRBV12-3 or TRBV12-4 and TRBJ2-2, with 8 nucleotides matching TRBD2. V shed 3 bases, J shed 6 bases, and the junction held 6 bases outside the gene matches. This CDR3 is 15 amino acids long. The CDR3 region is CASSLERGGPGELFF. As DNA, the CDR3 is TGTGCCAGCAGTTTGGAACGGGGGGGCCCCGGGGAGCTGTTTTTT.